Listed below are T cell receptor beta chains from one sample, sequenced in a study of monozygotic twins with inflammatory bowel disease. TCRdb reanalyzed the 5' RACE reads and collapses them to one entry per CDR3 protein, without DNA. The table lists roughly 150,000 distinct CDR3 sequences. Sequencing input: blood. The origin of the receptors is a human donor with ulcerative colitis or Crohn's disease, or a healthy co-twin of an affected twin (not recorded which). The CDR3 runs from the conserved cysteine through the conserved F or W. The order of the fields is J gene, V gene, CDR3 protein.

TRBJ2-3,TRBV5-1,CASSWGTGSLGTDTQYF
TRBJ2-5,TRBV27,CASSLRIEQRETQYF
TRBJ2-5,TRBV5-4,CASSLIGGVEIQYF
TRBJ2-2,TRBV7-8,CASSSQLRGRTTGELFF
TRBJ2-1,TRBV11-2,CASSLGSRGNEQFF
TRBJ2-3,TRBV4-2,CASSRGDDGTDTQYF
TRBJ2-7,TRBV4-1,CASSQGPGSYEQYF
TRBJ1-5,TRBV3-1,CASSQEQGAQHF
TRBJ1-2,TRBV11-2,CASSLGWSQGGGYTF
TRBJ2-2,TRBV7-3,CASSLTFANTGELFF
TRBJ2-7,TRBV20-1,CSARDVGYEQYF
TRBJ1-1,TRBV30,CAWEWAGRGREAFF
TRBJ1-1,TRBV18,CASSPQVAGANTEAFF
TRBJ2-2,TRBV24-1,CATSDFRYTGELFF
TRBJ2-2,TRBV12-3/TRBV12-4,CAGRHNQANTGELFF
TRBJ2-4,TRBV5-1,CASSLAPPRDNRGTKNIQYF
TRBJ2-1,TRBV5-1,CASSLGGQRGTEQFF
TRBJ2-1,TRBV5-4,CASSLNQGVPNEQFF
TRBJ2-1,TRBV20-1,CSASRGVYNEQFF
TRBJ2-7,TRBV19,CASSKGGTNSYEQYF
TRBJ2-5,TRBV13,CASSHDHRGGQETQYF
TRBJ2-3,TRBV5-5,CASSIQRDNTDTQYF
TRBJ1-6,TRBV10-3,CAISYSGGTPFQPLHF